This is a list of T cell receptor beta chains from one sample in a study of T cell repertoires in cytomegalovirus infection. TCRdb passed the reads through MiXCR, listing each CDR3 protein once. The table includes some 150,000 distinct CDR3 sequences, about 6% detected once. The sequencing sample was made of PBMCs. The origin of the receptors is a human donor in good health (CMV status not recorded). Some clones in this sample may be carry-over from other donors' samples. Both conserved end residues are part of each CDR3. A D gene is named only where the DNA matches it firmly. A row's size may be missing; if present it is once, few, many or a size class.

clone_size j_call v_call d_call cdr3_aa cdr3_nt
many TRBJ2-1 TRBV7-2 - CASSLSSTVYNEQFF TGTGCCAGCAGCTTATCGTCGACGGTCTACAATGAGCAGTTCTTC
many TRBJ2-5 TRBV7-9 - CASSTAALETQYF TGTGCCAGCAGCACTGCAGCGCTGGAGACCCAGTACTTC
few TRBJ1-5 TRBV15 - CATSPDRFSSNQPQHF TGTGCCACCAGCCCCGACAGATTTAGTAGCAATCAGCCCCAGCATTTT
- TRBJ1-4 TRBV10-3 - CAIRGSGVEEKLFF TGTGCCATCAGAGGGTCGGGGGTGGAAGAAAAACTGTTTTTT
many TRBJ1-2 TRBV20-1 - CSAPALSLNYGYTF TGCAGTGCTCCCGCTTTGTCGTTGAACTATGGCTACACCTTC
few TRBJ1-1 TRBV5-1 - CASSLDSGLGTEAFF TGCGCCAGCAGCTTAGACAGTGGTCTGGGTACTGAAGCTTTCTTT
many TRBJ2-1 TRBV5-6 - CASSFFLGAVSYNEQFF TGTGCCAGCAGCTTCTTCCTCGGGGCAGTCTCCTACAATGAGCAGTTCTTC
many TRBJ2-5 TRBV7-2 - CASSFEAYAETQYF TGTGCCAGCAGCTTTGAGGCGTACGCAGAGACCCAGTACTTC
few TRBJ2-6 TRBV29-1 TRBD1 CSATGQGASGANVLTF TGCAGCGCCACGGGACAGGGGGCCTCTGGGGCCAACGTCCTGACTTTC
many TRBJ2-1 TRBV7-8 - CASSPSRSYNEQFF TGTGCCAGCAGCCCGTCCAGGAGCTACAATGAGCAGTTCTTC
many TRBJ1-2 TRBV7-2 - CASSFLYYGYTF TGTGCCAGCAGCTTTTTATACTATGGCTACACCTTC
few TRBJ2-3 TRBV7-2 - CASSPVTGSTDTQYF TGTGCCAGCAGCCCTGTGACAGGTAGCACAGATACGCAGTATTTT
- TRBJ1-2 TRBV5-6 - CASSLGGSVGGYTF TGTGCCAGCAGCTTGGGAGGATCTGTCGGCGGCTACACCTTC
few TRBJ2-5 TRBV20-1 - CSAREKGGFQETQYF TGCAGTGCTAGAGAGAAAGGCGGATTCCAAGAGACCCAGTACTTC
many TRBJ2-5 TRBV7-2 TRBD2 CASSLDSGGGETQYF TGTGCCAGCAGCTTAGATAGCGGGGGTGGCGAGACCCAGTACTTC
many TRBJ1-3 TRBV7-2 - CASSLDANSGNTIYF TGTGCCAGCAGCTTAGATGCCAACTCTGGAAACACCATATATTTT
many TRBJ1-4 TRBV5-1 TRBD1 CASSATGAGSYGEKLFF TGCGCCAGCAGCGCGACAGGGGCAGGTTCCTACGGAGAAAAACTGTTTTTT
many TRBJ1-1 TRBV2 - CASNQENGGTEAFF TGTGCCAGCAACCAAGAGAATGGGGGCACTGAAGCTTTCTTT
many TRBJ2-7 TRBV11-2 - CASSLAIVTSYEQYF TGTGCCAGCAGCTTAGCCATAGTCACATCCTACGAGCAGTACTTC
many TRBJ2-7 TRBV7-6 TRBD2 CASSLGGGTLYEQYF TGTGCCAGCAGCTTAGGCGGGGGGACGCTCTACGAGCAGTACTTC
- TRBJ2-7 TRBV29-1 - CSVEDGHSYEQYF TGCAGCGTTGAGGACGGACACTCCTACGAGCAGTACTTC
many TRBJ1-6 TRBV7-2 TRBD1 CASSYSRDRGDSPLHF TGTGCCAGCAGCTATTCCCGGGACAGGGGTGATTCACCCCTCCACTTT
many TRBJ2-1 TRBV20-1 TRBD1 CSAQTGAPSSYNEQFF TGCAGTGCTCAGACAGGGGCTCCTAGCTCCTACAATGAGCAGTTCTTC
many TRBJ2-1 TRBV29-1 TRBD1 CSAQGTGVSVRSSYNEQFF TGCAGCGCCCAGGGGACAGGGGTTTCAGTTAGGAGCTCCTACAATGAGCAGTTCTTC
many TRBJ1-1 TRBV19 - CASRWGERDTEAFF TGTGCCAGTAGATGGGGTGAAAGGGACACTGAAGCTTTCTTT
- TRBJ2-4 TRBV12-3/TRBV12-4 TRBD1 CASSLMGQSAVAKNIQYF TGTGCCAGCAGTTTGATGGGACAGTCAGCCGTGGCCAAAAACATTCAGTACTTC
many TRBJ1-5 TRBV28 - CASSFAWGGNQPQHF TGTGCCAGCAGTTTTGCTTGGGGGGGCAATCAGCCCCAGCATTTT
many TRBJ2-3 TRBV7-6 - CASSLGSGVTDTQYF TGTGCCAGCAGCTTAGGCAGTGGGGTTACAGATACGCAGTATTTT
- TRBJ2-7 TRBV7-9 TRBD1 CASRGDRENEQYF TGTGCCAGCAGGGGTGACAGGGAGAACGAGCAGTACTTC
- TRBJ2-3 TRBV6-1 - CASRPGLYTDTQYF TGTGCCAGCAGACCGGGACTTTACACAGATACGCAGTATTTT
many TRBJ1-1 TRBV6-4 - CASSELGETGYTFLRPRMNTEAFF TGTGCCAGCAGTGAGCTCGGCGAGACAGGATATACCTTCTTAAGGCCACGAATGAACACTGAAGCTTTCTTT
many TRBJ2-1 TRBV25-1 - CASSLGRGNEQFF TGTGCCAGCAGCTTAGGCAGGGGCAATGAGCAGTTCTTC
many TRBJ1-4 TRBV7-2 TRBD1 CASSGSRTGSQKLFF TGTGCCAGCAGCGGAAGCCGGACAGGATCCCAAAAACTGTTTTTT
many TRBJ2-7 TRBV20-1 - CSARDTTRVHEQYF TGCAGTGCTAGAGATACTACACGGGTCCACGAGCAGTACTTC
many TRBJ1-5 TRBV10-3 TRBD1 CAISDRGTQPQHF TGTGCCATCAGTGACAGGGGGACTCAGCCCCAGCATTTT
many TRBJ2-1 TRBV10-3 - CAIARGGDSYNEQFF TGTGCCATTGCTCGCGGGGGCGACTCCTACAATGAGCAGTTCTTC
many TRBJ1-1 TRBV15 - CATSRDVSMNTEAFF TGTGCCACCAGCAGAGATGTATCTATGAACACTGAAGCTTTCTTT
many TRBJ1-5 TRBV7-8 TRBD1 CASSRDRGNSQPQHF TGTGCCAGCAGCCGCGACAGGGGTAATAGTCAGCCCCAGCATTTT
- TRBJ2-7 TRBV20-1 - CSASEEGPEQYF TGCAGTGCTTCTGAGGAAGGTCCCGAGCAGTACTTC
many TRBJ1-1 TRBV7-2 - CASSLQGGRPEAFF TGTGCCAGCAGCTTACAGGGAGGGCGCCCTGAAGCTTTCTTT
many TRBJ1-1 TRBV7-2 - CASSPEQDTEAFF TGTGCCAGCAGCCCCGAACAAGACACGGAAGCTTTCTTT
- TRBJ1-6 TRBV7-9 - CASSLPGENSPLHF TGTGCCAGCAGCTTACCAGGGGAAAATTCACCCCTCCACTTT
many TRBJ1-6 TRBV7-8 TRBD1 CASSQVRGQGNSPLHF TGTGCCAGCAGCCAAGTCCGGGGACAGGGGAATTCACCCCTCCACTTT
many TRBJ1-1 TRBV5-1 TRBD1 CASSPGRGRNMNTEAFF TGCGCCAGCAGCCCCGGGAGGGGGCGAAATATGAACACTGAAGCTTTCTTT
few TRBJ1-2 TRBV29-1 - CSVEGEWGLGYTF TGCAGCGTTGAAGGGGAATGGGGTCTTGGCTACACCTTC
many TRBJ1-3 TRBV7-8 - CASSLTPTVRRGNTIYF TGTGCCAGCAGCTTGACCCCCACGGTACGAAGAGGAAACACCATATATTTT
many TRBJ2-7 TRBV5-1 - CASSLGSQGYEQYF TGCGCCAGCAGCTTGGGATCCCAGGGTTACGAGCAGTACTTC
many TRBJ1-4 TRBV6-6 - CASSTTGTNEKLFF TGTGCCAGCAGTACGACGGGCACTAATGAAAAACTGTTTTTT
many TRBJ2-1 TRBV11-2 - CASSLDGGPVNEQFF TGTGCCAGCAGCTTAGACGGGGGCCCCGTTAATGAGCAGTTCTTC
- TRBJ2-1 TRBV11-2 TRBD2 CASSLVGSSGGVSSSYNEQFF TGTGCCAGCAGCTTAGTGGGGTCTAGCGGGGGGGTTTCCTCCTCCTACAATGAGCAGTTCTTC
- TRBJ1-4 TRBV5-1 - CASSLSGEKLFF TGCGCCAGCAGCTTGTCGGGGGAAAAACTGTTTTTT
many TRBJ1-5 TRBV10-3 TRBD1 CAISESTPFLPGQIGSNQPQHF TGTGCCATCAGTGAGTCGACTCCCTTCCTTCCGGGACAGATAGGAAGCAATCAGCCCCAGCATTTT
many TRBJ1-3 TRBV7-2 - CASSLAVSGGLGNTIYF TGTGCCAGCAGCTTAGCGGTATCGGGGGGCCTGGGAAACACCATATATTTT
few TRBJ2-7 TRBV20-1 - CSAGSSDEQYF TGCAGTGCGGGCTCATCGGACGAGCAGTACTTC
- TRBJ2-3 TRBV25-1 - CASSEPPYPRAYPITDTQYF TGTGCCAGCAGTGAGCCTCCCTACCCCCGGGCCTACCCAATCACAGATACGCAGTATTTT
- TRBJ1-6 TRBV11-1 - CASSLSSAPGSPLHF TGTGCCAGCAGCTTGTCGTCGGCTCCGGGTTCACCCCTCCACTTT
many TRBJ2-3 TRBV7-2 - CASSLGGGITDTQYF TGTGCCAGCAGCTTAGGAGGGGGAATCACAGATACGCAGTATTTT